This TCR beta chain was retrieved from a study of blood T cell repertoires in COVID-19 (TCRdb year 2020). Regarding the research as a whole: Collaborator samples came from the United States, Italy and Spain and covered acute and convalescent phases of COVID-19. The prospective study material was composed of cDNA or gDNA derived from T cells, B-cell-depleted T cells, or PBMCs. Deeply sampled blood TCRbeta repertoires from subjects exposed to, actively infected with, or recovered from COVID-19 were included in the dataset. A freely available public database, intended as a resource for researchers studying the immune response to SARS-CoV-2, is where the repertoires were released. Samples were obtained from the ongoing ImmuneRACE study (first 160 participants) and from over a thousand subjects provided by 6 global collaborators. Nearly every sample came with metadata listing a de-identified subject ID, COVID-19 status, age in years and sex. HLA class I and class II types, where available, came from metadata supplied by the sample provider rather than from assay-based typing.

In the prospective study, participants were roughly 18 to 95 years old, resided in about two dozen geographic areas of the United States, and were enrolled through a virtual design. To assign participants to cohorts, the prospective study relied on clinical history that participants themselves reported in a screening survey and a study questionnaire. Recovered participants in ImmuneRACE Cohort 3 were defined as having two consecutive negative NP/OP PCR tests, clearance from a healthcare professional, or resolution of symptoms. Each participant in the prospective study had whole blood, serum and a nasopharyngeal or oropharyngeal swab collected by mobile phlebotomists. Over an approximately 2-month period, participants in the prospective study had the option of providing additional blood draws and questionnaires. Before DNA extraction, blood samples from the prospective study were shipped at room temperature or frozen.

TCRbeta CDR3 regions were amplified from genomic DNA by means of the immunoSEQ Assay, a bias-controlled multiplex PCR. The paper's data handling went like this. The number of nucleated cells in each sample was estimated from the amplification of reference gene primers within the assay. To quantify the absolute abundance of each unique TCRbeta CDR3 rearrangement, sequence reads were collapsed and filtered. For each sample, productive Simpson clonality was calculated as the square root of Simpson's diversity index over productive rearrangements. TCRdb took this table from immuneACCESS and kept in-frame rearrangements with V and J called. Such tables lack part of the clones; where checked against another copy, unresolved V genes explain under half of the gap, and the rest is unexplained. V and J calls and clone size are those listed in that table; D and trimming were worked out from the DNA. Counted in this sample were some 510,000 clones; approximately 87% of them appeared once. The ten largest clonotypes hold 1.8% of the sample.

Study-wide conclusions, independent of this receptor: The amount of clinical and demographic metadata varied by source and participant and was provided uncurated.

About this clone itself: The antigen this receptor binds is unknown. Base qualities are missing; no much larger clone stands one base away.

The sequence was collected from a woman in her forties who had recovered from COVID-19. Material for sequencing was PBMCs or T cells enriched from blood (not recorded which).

The CDR3 amino acid sequence is: CASSIGPGPNYGYTF. The DNA is as follows: TGTGCCAGTAGTATAGGTCCAGGGCCTAACTATGGCTACACCTTC. The chain was built from TRBV19 and TRBJ1-2; TRBD1 could be the D gene, as 5 bases match. Counted from cysteine to phenylalanine, this CDR3 has 15 amino acids. Solely the CDR3 DNA is kept, with 45 bases framed from the first base. Trimming takes 1 base from V and 0 bases from J, and the germline ends sit 9 bases apart. CDR1 and CDR2 were assigned from the germline V gene (reference sequence) as LNHDA and SQIVND.